This T cell receptor beta chain originates from a study of T cell clonality in common variable immunodeficiency. The study, taken as a whole, reports: CVID patient heterogeneity limited repertoire-clinical complication correlations. In common variable immunodeficiency, TCR beta chains reportedly carried fewer deletions and N-nucleotide insertions.

This clone was recorded at least ten times. No antigen is known for it. The observed sequence ends 3 residues before the CDR3 terminus, with the missing tail filled in from the germline J gene. The data were produced by immunoSEQ multiplex PCR, yet TCRdb's version contains in-frame clones alone and is incomplete. The repertoire shows more than 30,000 clones, none seen only once; the top ten take about 5%. Aged about 8 to 64 years, CVID subjects averaged about 40 years old. The CDR3 runs to 15 residues. CDR1 is DFQATT, CDR2 SNEGSKA, per germline (reference sequence). Trimming cost V 1 base and J 4 bases; bases outside gene matches: 8.

This receptor was identified in a human donor with common variable immunodeficiency. Sequencing was done on a sample of peripheral blood mononuclear cells. V is TRBV20-1 and J is TRBJ2-5; 8 nucleotides match TRBD2. The sequenced CDR3 bases are TGCAGTGCTAGAGTTGTCGGGGGGGCAGCAGAGACC. It translates to CSARVVGGAAET. The entire CDR3 reads CSARVVGGAAETQYF.